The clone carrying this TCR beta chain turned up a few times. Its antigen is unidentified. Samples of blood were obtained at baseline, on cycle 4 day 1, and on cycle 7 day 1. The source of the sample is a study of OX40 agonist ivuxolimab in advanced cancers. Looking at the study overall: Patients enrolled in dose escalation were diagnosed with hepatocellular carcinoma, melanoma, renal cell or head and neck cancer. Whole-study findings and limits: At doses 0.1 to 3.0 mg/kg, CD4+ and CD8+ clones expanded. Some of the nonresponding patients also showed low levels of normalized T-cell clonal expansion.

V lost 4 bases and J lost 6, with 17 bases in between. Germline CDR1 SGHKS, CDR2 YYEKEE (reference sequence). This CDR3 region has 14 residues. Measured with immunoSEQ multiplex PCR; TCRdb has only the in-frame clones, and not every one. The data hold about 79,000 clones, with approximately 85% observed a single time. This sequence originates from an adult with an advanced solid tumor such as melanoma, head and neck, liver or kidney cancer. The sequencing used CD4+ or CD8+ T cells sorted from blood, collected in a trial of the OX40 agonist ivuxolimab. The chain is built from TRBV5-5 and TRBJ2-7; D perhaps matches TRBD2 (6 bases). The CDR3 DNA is TGTGCCAGCAGCCCTAGCGTGTGGCCCCGCGAGCAGTACTTC. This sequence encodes CASSPSVWPREQYF. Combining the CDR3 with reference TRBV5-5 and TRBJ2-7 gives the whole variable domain DAGVTQSPTHLIKTRGQQVTLRCSPISGHKSVSWYQQVLGQGPQFIFQYYEKEERGRGNFPDRFSARQFPNYSSELNVNALLLGDSALYLCASSPSVWPREQYFGPGTRLTVT.